Only one count was recorded for the clone carrying this TCR beta chain. The time point denotes: pretreatment peripheral blood. Urothelial carcinoma affected the patients, and it was locally advanced or metastatic. The data were taken from a study of PD-L1 blockade in urothelial cancer. For the study at large: Between 0 and 3 chemotherapy regimens preceded treatment for each patient. Median blood clonality was about 0.086, with 80,000 to 100,000 unique TCRs. Samples came from 3 weeks, at the second dose, and 6 weeks into treatment.

Using immunoSEQ multiplex PCR, the repertoire was profiled, and TCRdb retains in-frame clones only, with some absent. The sample includes about 72,000 clones, around 87% of them seen just once. The CDR3 consists of 14 residues. The V and J ends lost 4 bases and 1 base respectively, with 8 bases between them. Germline CDR1 and CDR2: SGHVS and FNYEAQ. The receptor comes from a man aged 55 to 70 with urothelial cancer. The sample consisted of PBMCs, taken around atezolizumab (anti-PD-L1) treatment. The chain uses TRBV7-6 and TRBJ1-3; no clear D. The CDR3: CASSSPRSGNTIYF. The DNA for the CDR3 is TGTGCCAGCAGCTCCCCGAGGTCTGGAAACACCATATATTTT.